The clone carrying this T cell receptor beta chain appeared once. What it binds is unknown. Both iRepertoire HTBI primers and Arm-PCR of CDR3 regions were used to build the TCR beta libraries. MiXCR, applied by TCRdb to the multiplex PCR reads, yields one record per CDR3 protein. The sample lists approximately 250,000 distinct CDR3 sequences, roughly 18% occurring once. In germline, CDR1 is MDHEN, CDR2 SYDVKM. This CDR3 contains 22 residues. V shed 2 bases and J 3 bases; nucleotides not matched to a gene: 27. This sample is part of a study of regulatory T cells in long-lasting Graves disease. As for the study in general: Antithyroid drugs had been taken under 3 months by newly diagnosed Graves' patients.

Time point indicated: newly diagnosed GD, antithyroid drugs for less than 3 months. RNA extracted from PBMCs served as the sequencing template. Study results and caveats: The study found TRBV28, TRBJ1-2 and TRBJ2-5 favored in persistent disease.

The receptor comes from a female donor with Graves disease. The sample here was peripheral blood mononuclear cells (PBMCs), taken at new diagnosis, from a patient treated with antithyroid drugs. The chain joins TRBV28 to TRBJ2-5; 7 nucleotides match TRBD1. This CDR3 reads CASSLGWTSVLAGTTGEETQYF. CDR3 nucleotide sequence: TGTGCCAGCAGTTTAGGATGGACGTCGGTCCTCGCAGGGACCACAGGGGAAGAGACCCAGTACTTC. Using reference TRBV28 and TRBJ2-5 for the parts outside the CDR3, the full variable domain is DVKVTQSSRYLVKRTGEKVFLECVQDMDHENMFWYRQDPGLGLRLIYFSYDVKMKEKGDIPEGYSVSREKKERFSLILESASTNQTSMYLCASSLGWTSVLAGTTGEETQYFGPGTRLLVL.